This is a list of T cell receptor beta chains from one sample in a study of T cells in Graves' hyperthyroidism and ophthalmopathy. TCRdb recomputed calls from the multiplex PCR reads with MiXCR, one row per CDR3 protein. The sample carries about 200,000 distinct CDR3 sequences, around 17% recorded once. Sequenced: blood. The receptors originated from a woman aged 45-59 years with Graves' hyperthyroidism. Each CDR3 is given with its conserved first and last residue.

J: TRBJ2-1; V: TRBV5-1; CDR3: CASSRQAGVSNEQFF
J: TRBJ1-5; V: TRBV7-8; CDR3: CASSSPYSNQPQHF
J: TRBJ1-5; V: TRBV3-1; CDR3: CASSHTGGNQPQHF
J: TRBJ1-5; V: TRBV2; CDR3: CASSEVRRGPQPQHF
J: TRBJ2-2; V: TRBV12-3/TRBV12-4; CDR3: CASSSLPTGELFF
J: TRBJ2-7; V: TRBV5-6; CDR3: CASSQAASGHNSYEQYF
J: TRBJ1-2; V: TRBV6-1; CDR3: CASRSTGTIYGYTF
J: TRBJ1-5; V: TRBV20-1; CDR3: CSARDPQQHSNQPQHF
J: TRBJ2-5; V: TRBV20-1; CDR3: CSASSSGSYRETQYF
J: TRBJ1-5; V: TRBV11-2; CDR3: CASSSGGDRGQPQHF
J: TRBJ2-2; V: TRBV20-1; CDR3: CSAPTSSGELFF
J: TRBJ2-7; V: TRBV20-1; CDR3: CSARDREGGFTDEQYF
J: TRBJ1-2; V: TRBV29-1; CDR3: CSVSVGAGANYGYTF
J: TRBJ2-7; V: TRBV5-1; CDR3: CASMGRVYEQYF
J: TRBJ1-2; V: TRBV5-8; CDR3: CASSLSIFGEQGRINHGYTF
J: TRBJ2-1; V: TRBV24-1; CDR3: CATKGLAGGKFF
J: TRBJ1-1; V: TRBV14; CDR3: CASSQDVNFKAFF
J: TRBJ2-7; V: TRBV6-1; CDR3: CASSEPGGIKYEQYF
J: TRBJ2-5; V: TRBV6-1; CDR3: CASRKERGQETQYF
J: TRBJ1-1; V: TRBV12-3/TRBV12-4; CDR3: CASNMDRSDEAFF
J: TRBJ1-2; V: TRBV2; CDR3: CASSDNRHRSRGGYTF
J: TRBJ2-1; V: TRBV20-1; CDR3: CSAIAPTSGLSYNEQFF
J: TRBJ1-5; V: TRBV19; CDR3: CASSIMEVWTGSNQPQHF
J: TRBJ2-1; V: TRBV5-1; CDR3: CASSLQDRGRRYNEQFF
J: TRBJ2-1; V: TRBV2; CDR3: CASPGPGPGYNEQFF
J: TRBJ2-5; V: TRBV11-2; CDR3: CASSLGLAQVETQYF
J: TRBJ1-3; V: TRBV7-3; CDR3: CASSLGTDSSGNTIYF
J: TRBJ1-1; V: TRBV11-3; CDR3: CASSLGGRVLTEAFF
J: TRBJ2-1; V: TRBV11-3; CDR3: CASSESGSPNNEQFF
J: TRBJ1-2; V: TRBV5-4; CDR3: CASSPEHGGNYGYTF
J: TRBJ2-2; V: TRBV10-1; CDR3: CASGSDNTGELFF
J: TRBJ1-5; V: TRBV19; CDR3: CASSIDTVRALPQPQHF
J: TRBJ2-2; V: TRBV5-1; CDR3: CASSFGLAGGRGTGELFF
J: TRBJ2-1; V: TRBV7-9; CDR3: CTSSLDPGGSSYNKQFF
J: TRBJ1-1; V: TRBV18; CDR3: CASSPLRQYEAFF
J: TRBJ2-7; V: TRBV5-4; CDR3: CASSLRTSGAYEQYF
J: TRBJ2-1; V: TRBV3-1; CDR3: CASSQDSGLANEQFF
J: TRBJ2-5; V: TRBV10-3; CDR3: CATNPGGLAGVETQYF
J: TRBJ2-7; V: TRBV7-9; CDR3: CASSSPATYEQYF
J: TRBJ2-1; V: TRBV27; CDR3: CATIGLAHNEQFF
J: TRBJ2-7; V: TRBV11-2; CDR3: CASSLYQGAGEQYF
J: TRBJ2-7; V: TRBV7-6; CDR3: CASSRNPYEQYF
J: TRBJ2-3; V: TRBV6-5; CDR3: CASSYGDTDTQYF
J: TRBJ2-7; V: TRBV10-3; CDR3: CASWGSGVGEQYF
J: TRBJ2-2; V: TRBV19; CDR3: CASSSGTITGELFF
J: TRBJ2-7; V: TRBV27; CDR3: CASSLSIGTSDYEQYF
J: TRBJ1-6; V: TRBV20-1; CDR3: CSASRPGQVHNSPLHF
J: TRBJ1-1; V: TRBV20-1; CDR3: CSARDSRGPNTEAFF
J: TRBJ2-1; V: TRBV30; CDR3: CAWSVLGQGGNEQFF
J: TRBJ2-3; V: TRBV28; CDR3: CASSFIREGQGMRDTQYF
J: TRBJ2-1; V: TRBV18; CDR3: CASTQTGAENEQFF
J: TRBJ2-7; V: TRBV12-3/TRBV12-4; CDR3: CASRTGTVNHEQYF
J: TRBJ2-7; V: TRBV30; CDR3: CACSTSGYEQYF
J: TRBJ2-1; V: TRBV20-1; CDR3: CSARDLVAGNEQFF
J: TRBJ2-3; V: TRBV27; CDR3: CASSLSYPSTDTQYF
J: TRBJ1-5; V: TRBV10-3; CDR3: CAISESITNQPQHF
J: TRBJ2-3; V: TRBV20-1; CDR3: CSAREPGQSTDTQYF